What follows are 28 T cell receptor beta chains derived from one specimen sequenced in a study of control samples from healthy donors and cancer patients. Generated by immunoSEQ multiplex PCR, the TCRdb table keeps only in-frame clones and is missing some. Of 200,000 to 250,000 clones in the sample, about 93% were seen once. Sequenced: blood. Every receptor here comes from a man aged 50-60 years in good health.

V gene TRBV6-5 combines with J gene TRBJ1-1, with D hard to call. Germline CDR1 reads MNHEY; CDR2 reads SVGAGI. The V end lost 7 bases, the J end lost 3 bases, and 12 bases lay between the germline ends. The CDR3 is made up of 13 amino acids. The CDR3 DNA is TGTGCCAGCACCCTACTTGGGGACACTGAAGCTTTCTTT. It translates to CASTLLGDTEAFF.

This clone has only one observation. CDR3 DNA: TGTGCCAGCAGACGACAGGGGGCAGACGAGCAGTACGTC. As protein: CASRRQGADEQYV. The J gene is TRBJ2-7, the V gene TRBV6-5; 10 bases fit TRBD1. With 6 bases clipped from V and 5 bases from J, the junction kept 4 bases outside the gene matches. The CDR3 spans 13 residues. Germline V CDR1 and CDR2: MNHEY, SVGAGI.

V usage is TRBV29-1 and J usage is TRBJ2-1; TRBD2 matches 10 bases. Germline values: CDR1 SQVTM, CDR2 ANQGSEA. CDR3 length: 14 amino acids. Trimming removed 5 bases from V and 5 bases from J; junction bases left unmatched: 6. The chain's CDR3 is CSVTGTSADNEQFF. The CDR3 coding sequence is TGCAGCGTTACCGGGACTAGCGCTGACAATGAGCAGTTCTTC.

The J gene is TRBJ1-1, the V gene TRBV5-1, with 8 bases lining up with TRBD1. The CDR3 loop spans 15 amino acids. Germline values: CDR1 SGHRS, CDR2 YFSETQ. Trimming at V came to 2 bases and at J to 0 bases, leaving 3 bases not matched to a gene. As DNA, the CDR3 is TGCGCCAGCAGCTTAACAGGGGGACTGAACACTGAAGCTTTCTTT. Translating gives CASSLTGGLNTEAFF.

The J gene is TRBJ1-6, the V gene TRBV6-6; maybe TRBD1 (5 bases). The CDR3 sequence is 15 residues long. Germline CDR1 and CDR2: MNHNY and SVGAGI (reference sequence). V lost 4 bases, J lost 6 bases, and 13 bases lay in between. CDR3: CASSWGDGPNSPLHF. DNA of the CDR3: TGTGCCAGCAGTTGGGGGGACGGTCCTAATTCACCCCTCCACTTT.

This chain connects TRBV6-2 or TRBV6-3 to TRBJ2-7, with 9 bases aligning to TRBD2. From germline, CDR1 is MNHEY and CDR2 SVGEGT. There are 13 residues in the CDR3. The V gene end was trimmed by 6 bases and the J gene end by 3 bases; junction bases not matched to a gene: 3. The CDR3 DNA follows: TGTGCCAGCAGCCGACTAGCGGACTACGAGCAGTACTTC. Translation gives CASSRLADYEQYF.

The chain joins TRBV28 to TRBJ2-1; a possible D gene is TRBD1 (5 bases). V was clipped by 5 bases and J by 11 bases, with 13 bases between them. This CDR3 is built from 12 residues. Germline-derived CDR1 and CDR2 are MDHEN and SYDVKM. CDR3 loop: CASSTPTEKQFF. The CDR3 DNA is TGTGCCAGCAGTACTCCGACAGAGAAGCAGTTCTTC.

V and J are TRBV3-1 (or the pseudogene TRBV3-2) and TRBJ2-6, with TRBD2 as a possible D gene (6 bases). The germline V gene encodes CDR1 LGHDT and CDR2 YNNKEL (reference sequence). The ends were cut back, 7 bases at V and 0 bases at J, with 7 bases in the middle. The CDR3 loop spans 14 amino acids. The chain's CDR3 is CASMRGSGANVLTF. The DNA of the CDR3 is TGTGCCAGCATGCGGGGCTCTGGGGCCAACGTCCTGACTTTC.

This clone has just one count. V usage is TRBV10-1 and J usage is TRBJ1-4; D possibly corresponds to TRBD1 (6 bases). Trimming shortened V by 4 bases and J by 1 base, and 10 bases separated the two germline ends. Germline values: CDR1 WNHNN, CDR2 SYGVQD (reference sequence). The CDR3 consists of 15 residues. The CDR3 spells CASSVGGETNEKLFF. CDR3 sequence (DNA): TGCGCCAGCAGTGTAGGGGGTGAAACTAATGAAAAACTGTTTTTT.

This chain connects TRBV29-1 to TRBJ1-2; D ambiguous. Germline V gene lookup returns CDR1 SQVTM and CDR2 ANQGSEA. The CDR3 totals 13 residues. V lost 7 bases, J lost 5 bases, and 17 bases lay in between. CDR3 DNA: TGCAGCGCTACCTCTAGGGATGGGTATGGCTACACCTTC. This encodes CSATSRDGYGYTF.

The J gene is TRBJ2-1, the V gene TRBV11-2; D is perhaps TRBD2 (5 bases). Deletions cut 1 base from V and 6 bases from J, with 25 bases between. CDR3 size: 19 residues. Germline V CDR1 and CDR2: SGHAT, FQNNGV. The CDR3 coding sequence is TGTGCCAGCAGCTTAGTAGGTTCAGTTATTGGGAGTCCCTCCAATGAGCAGTTCTTC. It encodes CASSLVGSVIGSPSNEQFF.

This clone has only a few counts. The rearrangement joins TRBV19 to TRBJ1-6; 7 bases line up with TRBD1. This CDR3 has 13 amino acids. The germline CDR1 and CDR2 sequences are LNHDA and SQIVND (reference sequence). Unmatched junction bases numbered 3, after V lost 6 bases and J lost 7 bases. This CDR3 is CASRRGRNSPLHF. DNA for the CDR3: TGTGCCAGTAGGAGGGGGCGGAATTCACCCCTCCACTTT.

The chain combines TRBV7-3 with TRBJ2-7, with D maybe TRBD2 (7 bases). Germline CDR1 reads SGHTA; CDR2 reads FQGTGA. This CDR3 has 15 residues. Between the trimmed V and J ends, which lost 1 base and 7 bases, there was a span of 17 bases. Here the CDR3 reads CASSLNPAGAREQYF. CDR3 coding DNA: TGTGCCAGCAGCTTAAATCCGGCGGGGGCTAGGGAGCAGTACTTC.

The chain employs TRBV11-3 and TRBJ2-7; D uncertain. Trimming shortened V by 4 bases and J by 5 bases, and 12 bases separated the two germline ends. Germline V gene data show CDR1 as SGHNT and CDR2 as YENEEA. The CDR3 loop spans 13 amino acids. The CDR3 protein is CASSSAVGHEQYF. The DNA for the CDR3 is TGTGCCAGCAGCTCGGCCGTTGGACACGAGCAGTACTTC.

The chain is built from TRBV7-8 and TRBJ2-7; 15 bases line up with TRBD2. The CDR3 sequence is 17 residues long. The germline CDR1 and CDR2 sequences are SGHVS and FQNEAQ. V lost 0 bases to trimming and J lost 6 bases; unmatched junction nucleotides: 6. The CDR3 DNA is TGTGCCAGCAGCTTAGCTAGGACTAGCGGGGGGGCTGGCGAGCAGTACTTC. It yields the protein CASSLARTSGGAGEQYF.

The CDR3 nucleotides are TGTGCCAGCAGCTTTATGACAGGTCGGGCTTTCTTT. It is translated as CASSFMTGRAFF. This chain uses TRBV7-8 with TRBJ1-1, with D possibly matching TRBD1 (6 bases). Germline CDR1 is SGHVS and CDR2 is FQNEAQ. The ends were cut back, 3 bases at V and 11 bases at J, with 13 bases in the middle. The CDR3 loop spans 12 amino acids.

Comment on this clone: Other DNA sequences within the sample encode an identical CDR3. The V gene is TRBV24-1, the J gene TRBJ2-2; D possibly corresponds to TRBD2 (6 bases). V lost 10 bases and J lost 0, with 8 bases in between. Per germline, CDR1 KGHDR and CDR2 SFDVKD. There are 13 residues in the CDR3. Here the CDR3 reads CATREANTGELFF. CDR3 nucleotides: TGTGCCACGAGGGAGGCGAACACCGGGGAGCTGTTTTTT.

With respect to this clone: This same CDR3 is encoded by further DNA sequences in the sample. This CDR3 is CASSLVGGTGELFF. For the CDR3, the DNA is TGTGCCAGCAGCTTGGTAGGGGGCACCGGGGAGCTGTTTTTT. This chain links TRBV5-6 with TRBJ2-2; tentatively, D is TRBD1 (6 bases). The CDR3 spans 14 residues. From germline, CDR1 is SGHDT and CDR2 YYEEEE. Trimming pared 0 bases from V and 4 bases from J, leaving 7 bases between.

The genes are TRBV10-3 and TRBJ2-1; 8 bases align to TRBD2. Germline V gives CDR1 ENHRY, CDR2 SYGVKD. This CDR3 has 14 residues. V shed 7 bases and J 9 bases; nucleotides not matched to a gene: 11. The DNA of the CDR3 is TGTGCCATCATGGCGGGGGGCCCAAAGGGTGAGCAGTTCTTC. It yields the protein CAIMAGGPKGEQFF.

The V gene is TRBV6-5, the J gene TRBJ1-2, with TRBD1 matching over 10 bases. Germline V gene data show CDR1 as MNHEY and CDR2 as SVGAGI. The CDR3 length is 15 residues. J gave up 8 bases and V 6 bases, and 12 bases lay outside the gene matches. CDR3 in amino acids: CASRAGTGAVPGYTF. CDR3 nucleotide sequence: TGTGCCAGCAGGGCCGGGACAGGGGCTGTACCCGGCTACACCTTC.

V usage is TRBV6-2 or TRBV6-3 and J usage is TRBJ2-7, with 9 bases matching TRBD2. Germline trimming cut 5 bases from V and 6 bases from J; bases unmatched to any gene: 8. There are 14 residues in the CDR3. Germline values: CDR1 MNHEY, CDR2 SVGEGT. Written as DNA, the CDR3 is TGTGCCAGCAGTGTCGCTAGCGGGGCGTCCGAGCAGTACTTC. Translation: CASSVASGASEQYF.

V usage is TRBV7-8 and J usage is TRBJ2-4; 7 nucleotides align to TRBD1. This CDR3 is built from 15 residues. The V and J ends lost 1 base and 1 base, in that order; junction bases with no gene match: 1. Germline CDR1 reads SGHVS; CDR2 reads FQNEAQ. CDR3 nucleotide sequence: TGTGCCAGCAGCTTAGAGGGGGCGGCCAAAAACATTCAGTACTTC. Translated: CASSLEGAAKNIQYF.

This chain uses TRBV9 with TRBJ2-3, with D tentatively TRBD2 (6 bases). The CDR3 runs 14 residues. Germline lookup yields CDR1 SGDLS and CDR2 YYNGEE. Trimming cost V 0 bases and J 7 bases, with 12 bases left between them. CDR3 DNA sequence: TGTGCCAGCAGCGTAGTAGGCGGGGTGAATACGCAGTATTTT. Translated: CASSVVGGVNTQYF.

The V and J genes are TRBV28 and TRBJ2-7, with 8 nucleotides matching TRBD1. Trimming took 4 bases from V and 3 from J; bases not matched to a gene: 8. Looked up from germline, CDR1 is MDHEN and CDR2 is SYDVKM. This CDR3 contains 15 residues. The CDR3 coding sequence is TGTGCCAGCAGTTCCACAGGGGGGCGATACTACGAGCAGTACTTC. It encodes CASSSTGGRYYEQYF.

The V gene is TRBV5-1, the J gene TRBJ2-7; D unresolved. Trimming stripped 0 bases from V and 5 bases from J, with 12 bases between. CDR1 is SGHRS, CDR2 YFSETQ, per germline. The CDR3 is 14 amino acids. The chain's CDR3 is CASSLDFPRDEQYF. DNA of the CDR3: TGCGCCAGCAGCTTGGACTTTCCCAGAGACGAGCAGTACTTC.

The chain links TRBV6-2 or TRBV6-3 to TRBJ1-5, with D possibly being TRBD1 (5 bases). The length of the CDR3 is 19 residues. The germline V gene has CDR1 MNHEY and CDR2 SVGEGT. V gave up 2 bases and J gave up 4 bases, with 24 bases separating them. The DNA for the CDR3 is TGTGCCAGCAGTTACAACCCCCGGGGGACGGCGGCTTTTAATCAGCCCCAGCATTTT. Translation: CASSYNPRGTAAFNQPQHF.

The chain employs TRBV19 and TRBJ1-4, with TRBD1 matching over 7 bases. The CDR3 has 17 amino acids. V shed 4 bases, J shed 8 bases, and the junction held 16 bases outside the gene matches. The V gene's germline CDR1 is LNHDA and CDR2 SQIVND (reference sequence). The CDR3 protein is CASSSRPTDRVGEKLFF. As DNA, the CDR3 is TGTGCCAGTAGTAGCCGTCCTACTGACAGGGTGGGCGAAAAACTGTTTTTT.

V usage is TRBV6-6 and J usage is TRBJ2-3; possibly TRBD2 for D (7 bases). Germline assignment: CDR1 MNHNY and CDR2 SVGAGI (reference sequence). CDR3 size: 16 residues. Trimming removed 7 bases at V and 0 bases at J, with 17 bases between. The CDR3 nucleotides read TGTGCCAGCAATACCGCGGGGGCGGGGAGCACAGATACGCAGTATTTT. Residues: CASNTAGAGSTDTQYF.